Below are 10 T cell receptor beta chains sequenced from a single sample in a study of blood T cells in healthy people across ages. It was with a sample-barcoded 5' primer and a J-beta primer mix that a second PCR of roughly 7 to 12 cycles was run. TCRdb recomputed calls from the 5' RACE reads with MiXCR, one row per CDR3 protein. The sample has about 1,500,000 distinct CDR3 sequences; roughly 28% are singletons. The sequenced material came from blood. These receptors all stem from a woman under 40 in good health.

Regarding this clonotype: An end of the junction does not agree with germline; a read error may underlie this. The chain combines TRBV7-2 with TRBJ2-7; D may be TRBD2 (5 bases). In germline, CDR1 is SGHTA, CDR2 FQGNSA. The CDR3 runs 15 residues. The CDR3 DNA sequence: TGTGCCAGCAGCCAATTTTTTCCCGGGATCTACGATCAGTACTTC. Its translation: CASSQFFPGIYDQYF.

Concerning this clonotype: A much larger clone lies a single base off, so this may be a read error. In DNA form, the CDR3 reads TGTGCCAGCAGGAAGACGGGAAGCTCCTACGGGCAGTACTTC. Its protein product is CASRKTGSSYGQYF. The chain has TRBV28 and TRBJ2-4; tentative D call: TRBD2 (5 bases). Trimming shortened V by 6 bases and J by 13 bases, and 22 bases separated the two germline ends. The germline V gene has CDR1 MDHEN and CDR2 SYDVKM. This CDR3 contains 14 residues.

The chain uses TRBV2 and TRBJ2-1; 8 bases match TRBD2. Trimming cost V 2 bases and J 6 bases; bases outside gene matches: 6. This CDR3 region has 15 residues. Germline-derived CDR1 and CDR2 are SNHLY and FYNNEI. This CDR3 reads CASSEMVAGFNEQFF. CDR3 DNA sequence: TGTGCCAGCAGTGAAATGGTAGCGGGGTTCAATGAGCAGTTCTTC.

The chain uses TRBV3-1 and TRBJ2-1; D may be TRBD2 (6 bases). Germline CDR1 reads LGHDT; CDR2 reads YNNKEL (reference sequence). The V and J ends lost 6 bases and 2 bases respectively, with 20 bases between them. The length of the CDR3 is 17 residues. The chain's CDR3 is CASRRPGLIGPYNEQFF. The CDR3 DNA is TGTGCCAGCAGGCGGCCGGGACTCATCGGCCCCTACAATGAGCAGTTCTTC.

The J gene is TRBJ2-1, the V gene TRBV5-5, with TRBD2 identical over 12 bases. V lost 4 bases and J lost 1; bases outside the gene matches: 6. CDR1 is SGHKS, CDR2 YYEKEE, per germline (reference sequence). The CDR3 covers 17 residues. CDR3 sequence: CASSPGLAGFSYNEQFF. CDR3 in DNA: TGTGCCAGCAGCCCGGGACTAGCGGGTTTTTCCTACAATGAGCAGTTCTTC.

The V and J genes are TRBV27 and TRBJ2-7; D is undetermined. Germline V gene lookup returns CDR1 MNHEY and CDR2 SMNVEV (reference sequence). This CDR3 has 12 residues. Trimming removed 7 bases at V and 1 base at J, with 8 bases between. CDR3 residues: CASTKPSYEQYF. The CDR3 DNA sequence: TGTGCCAGCACCAAACCGTCCTACGAGCAGTACTTC.

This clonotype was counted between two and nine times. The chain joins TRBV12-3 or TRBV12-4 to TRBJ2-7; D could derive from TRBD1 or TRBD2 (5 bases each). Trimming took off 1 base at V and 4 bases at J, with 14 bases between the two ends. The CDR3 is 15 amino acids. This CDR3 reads CASSLGGAGAYEQYF. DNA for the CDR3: TGTGCCAGCAGTTTAGGAGGGGCAGGAGCTTACGAGCAGTACTTC.

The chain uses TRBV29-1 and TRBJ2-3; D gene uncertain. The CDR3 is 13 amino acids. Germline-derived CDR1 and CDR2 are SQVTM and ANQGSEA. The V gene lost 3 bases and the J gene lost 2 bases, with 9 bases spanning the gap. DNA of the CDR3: TGCAGCGTTGAGAACAGATTCACAGATACGCAGTATTTT. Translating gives CSVENRFTDTQYF.

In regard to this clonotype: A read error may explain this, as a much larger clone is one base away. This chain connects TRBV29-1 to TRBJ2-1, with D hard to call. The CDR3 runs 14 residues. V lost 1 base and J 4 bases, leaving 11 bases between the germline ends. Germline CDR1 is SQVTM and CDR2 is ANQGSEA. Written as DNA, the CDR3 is TGCAGCGTTGAAGGGATTAGCTGTTACAATGAGCAGTTCTTC. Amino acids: CSVEGISCYNEQFF.

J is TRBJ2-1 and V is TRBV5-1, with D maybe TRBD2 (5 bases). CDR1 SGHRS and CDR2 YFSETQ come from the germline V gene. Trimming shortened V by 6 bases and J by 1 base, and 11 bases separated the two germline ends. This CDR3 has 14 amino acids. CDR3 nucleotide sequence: TGCGCCAGCACAACCGGGGAATCCTACAATGAGCAGTTCTTC. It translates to CASTTGESYNEQFF.